A selection of T cell receptor beta chains follows, all from one sample in a study of cytomegalovirus exposure and HLA in healthy donors. Generated by immunoSEQ multiplex PCR, the TCRdb table keeps only in-frame clones and is missing some. The sample records around 94,000 clones, 75% to 80% being singletons. Material: PBMCs. These receptor sequences come from a male donor in good health and CMV-seropositive. CDR3s leave out the opening cysteine and the closing phenylalanine or tryptophan.

v_call | cdr3_aa
TRBV6-1 | ASSGGGAGANVLT
TRBV28 | ASSFGRGGWDTQY
TRBV10-3 | AISWARGTQMNTEAF
TRBV4-2 | ASSQLSGEKQY
TRBV2 | ASSDYGRELGDTQY
TRBV11-2 | ASSSTAGQRFNYGYT
TRBV28 | ASRRTGDGELF
TRBV2 | ASSETPIRTQH
TRBV7-8 | ASSSDRGLYEQY
TRBV6-4 | ASSDPVRDAYEQY
TRBV15 | ATSRDRGNTGELF
TRBV9 | ASSVQDRGTYNEQF
TRBV7-3 | ASGRGRNTEAF
TRBV7-6 | ASSLKGTGGRNEQF
TRBV6-4 | ASSDGRIYNEQF
TRBV10-3 | AISVGGLAGENEQF
TRBV5-1 | ASSWGGGTEAF
TRBV5-1 | ASSLALTNTGELF
TRBV5-4 | ASSLGQSNTEAF
TRBV11-2 | ASSFRLPGSGANGLT
TRBV4-3 | ASSPVGGRHTEAF
TRBV9 | ASSVGSATCEQY
TRBV6-6 | ASSYLGEQC
TRBV29-1 | SVDRDSVTGELF
TRBV10-3 | AISKRGTGVDSPLH
TRBV6-5 | ASSYRQGARNSPLH
TRBV4-1 | ASSLRVADNEQF
TRBV28 | ASSHRQGEAIEQY
TRBV5-4 | ASSRGGSSYNEQF
TRBV2 | ASGRGVD
TRBV29-1 | SVGIPLSGANGLT
TRBV27 | ASSPGTSFIYEQY
TRBV14 | ASSQESGDYEQY
TRBV19 | ASSRYTSGGYEQY
TRBV5-6 | ASSWYGVDEQY
TRBV6-4 | ASSRGQGNTEAF
TRBV7-2 | ASSFTLVGGSYNEQF
TRBV7-2 | ASRRFSGSVTGELF
TRBV5-1 | ASSQRAGAMNTGELF
TRBV19 | ASSTEGAGLNEKLF
TRBV15 | ATSRAREGKLF
TRBV6-5 | ASSYGGIGNQPQH